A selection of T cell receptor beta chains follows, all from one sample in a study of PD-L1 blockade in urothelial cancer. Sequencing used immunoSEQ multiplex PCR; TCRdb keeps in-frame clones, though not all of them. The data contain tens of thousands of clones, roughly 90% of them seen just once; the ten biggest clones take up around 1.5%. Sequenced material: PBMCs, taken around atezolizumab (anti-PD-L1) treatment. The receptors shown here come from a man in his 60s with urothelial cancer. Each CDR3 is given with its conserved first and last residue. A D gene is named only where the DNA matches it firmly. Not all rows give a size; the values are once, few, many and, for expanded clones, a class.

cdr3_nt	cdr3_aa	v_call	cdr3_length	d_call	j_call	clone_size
TGTGCCAGCGGAACCCGACAGACCTACGAGCAGTACTTC	CASGTRQTYEQYF	TRBV7-8	13	.	TRBJ2-7	many
TGTGCCAGCAGGGGACTAGCGGGGGATTGGGATGAGCAGTTCTTC	CASRGLAGDWDEQFF	TRBV2	15	TRBD2	TRBJ2-1	.
TGCGCCAGCAGTCAATTTTGTGGCAGGGGAGAGACCCAGTACTTC	CASSQFCGRGETQYF	TRBV23-1	15	.	TRBJ2-5	.
TGTGCCAGCAGTGAAGCGGCGGGATGGGAGCAGTACTTC	CASSEAAGWEQYF	TRBV6-1	13	.	TRBJ2-7	few
TGTGCCAGCAGTTCACCAACAAGGGGTTTAACCGGGGAGCTGTTTTTT	CASSSPTRGLTGELFF	TRBV6-5	16	.	TRBJ2-2	.
TGTGCCAGCAGTTCTAAGGGGACACTGCCTCAAGAGACCCAGTACTTC	CASSSKGTLPQETQYF	TRBV27	16	.	TRBJ2-5	.
TGTGCCAGCAGTGTAACAGGGGGCACGACGAACACCGGGGAGCTGTTTTTT	CASSVTGGTTNTGELFF	TRBV6-1	17	TRBD1	TRBJ2-2	.
TGTGCCGGCAGCTTAGCGAGGGAAAACACTGAAGCTTTCTTT	CAGSLARENTEAFF	TRBV7-2	14	.	TRBJ1-1	.
TGTGCCAGCAGCTTATTCCCTCTGAGCTCCTACAATGAGCAGTTCTTC	CASSLFPLSSYNEQFF	TRBV7-2	16	.	TRBJ2-1	.
TGTGCCAGCAGTCACCTTTATGGGGGGGGGAACACTGAAGCTTTCTTT	CASSHLYGGGNTEAFF	TRBV27	16	.	TRBJ1-1	once
TGCGCCAGCAGTGCAGGGGTTCGGGAGCTGTTTTTT	CASSAGVRELFF	TRBV5-1	12	.	TRBJ2-2	.
TGTGCCAGCTCACCATCGGGAACTAAAGAGACCCAGTACTTC	CASSPSGTKETQYF	TRBV18	14	.	TRBJ2-5	.
TGTGCCAGCTCCCCACCCGGGAGGGGAGCATCCTACGAGCAGTACTTC	CASSPPGRGASYEQYF	TRBV18	16	TRBD2	TRBJ2-7	.
TGTGCCAGTTCAGGGACCTACGAGCAGTACTTC	CASSGTYEQYF	TRBV6-1	11	.	TRBJ2-7	once
TGTGCCAGCAGCCAAGATCGTGGGAGTTCAGATACGCAGTATTTT	CASSQDRGSSDTQYF	TRBV4-2	15	.	TRBJ2-3	once
TGTGCCAGCAGTCCCGGGACAGAAGAGACCCAGTACTTC	CASSPGTEETQYF	TRBV2	13	TRBD1	TRBJ2-5	.
TGTGCCTGGAGCAGACAGTCCCAAGAGACCCAGTACTTC	CAWSRQSQETQYF	TRBV30	13	.	TRBJ2-5	.
TGTGCCTGGAGTTCCACCGGGATCTATAATTCACCCCTCCACTTT	CAWSSTGIYNSPLHF	TRBV30	15	.	TRBJ1-6	.
TGTGCCAGCAGCAAAGCGAGGAAGAGACCCTTC	CASSKARKRPF	TRBV21-1	11	.	TRBJ2-4	.
TGTGCCAGCAGTGAACCTTCTAGCGGATCCTACGAGCAGTACTTC	CASSEPSSGSYEQYF	TRBV6-1	15	TRBD2	TRBJ2-7	few
TGCGCCAGCAGCTTGACAGGGGGAGGGAGCTATGGCTACACCTTC	CASSLTGGGSYGYTF	TRBV5-1	15	TRBD1	TRBJ1-2	.
TGTGCCAGTAGTAGGGTTGGAGTAGCGGACACAGATACGCAGTATTTT	CASSRVGVADTDTQYF	TRBV19	16	.	TRBJ2-3	.
TGCGCCAGCGGATCGGGGGACACTGAAGCTTTCTTT	CASGSGDTEAFF	TRBV5-1	12	.	TRBJ1-1	once
TGTGCCAGCAGACCGGGACAGGCGAACACTGAAGCTTTCTTT	CASRPGQANTEAFF	TRBV28	14	TRBD1	TRBJ1-1	.
TGTGCCAGCAGGCGGACTAGCGGGAGCATCCCGGATGAGCAGTTCTTC	CASRRTSGSIPDEQFF	TRBV7-3	16	TRBD2	TRBJ2-1	.
TGTGCCAGCAGCTTACCCGAGCCGGGTATCAATGAGCAGTTCTTC	CASSLPEPGINEQFF	TRBV7-3	15	.	TRBJ2-1	.
TGTGCCATGGGGGGACAGGGAACCTACGAGCAGTACTTC	CAMGGQGTYEQYF	TRBV10-3	13	TRBD1	TRBJ2-7	.
TGTGCCAGCAGCCGCGGGAGGGCCTACAATGAGCAGTTCTTC	CASSRGRAYNEQFF	TRBV28	14	TRBD2	TRBJ2-1	.
TGTGCCAGCAGCCAAGATCTCGGTAGCGGGGTGGTCTTC	CASSQDLGSGVVF	TRBV4-2	13	TRBD2	TRBJ2-1	.
TGTGCCAGCAGCGTAGCGGGAGGGGTGGGAGAGACCCAGTACTTC	CASSVAGGVGETQYF	TRBV9	15	TRBD2	TRBJ2-5	.
TGCAGCGTCGCGCTAAGGGGGGGTCCCCAGCATTTT	CSVALRGGPQHF	TRBV29-1	12	.	TRBJ1-5	.
TGTGCCAGCAGCTTAGGGTCCCTAGCCGGGGAGCTGTTTTTT	CASSLGSLAGELFF	TRBV7-2	14	.	TRBJ2-2	.
TGTGCCAGCAGTGGACGGGATCGAGAGACCCAGTACTTC	CASSGRDRETQYF	TRBV2	13	.	TRBJ2-5	.
TGCGCCAGCACTGGGGGACTAGCGGGGGGGAGCACAGATACGCAGTATTTT	CASTGGLAGGSTDTQYF	TRBV10-2	17	TRBD2	TRBJ2-3	.
TGCGCCAGCAGCCAAGATATGAGTTACGATACGCAGTATTTT	CASSQDMSYDTQYF	TRBV4-3	14	.	TRBJ2-3	.
TGTGCCAGCAGCTTCTGGACTACTAACTATGGCTACACCTTC	CASSFWTTNYGYTF	TRBV5-6	14	.	TRBJ1-2	once
TGTGCCAGCAGTTCGGACAGGAGGGTGGATCAGCCCCAGCATTTT	CASSSDRRVDQPQHF	TRBV5-5	15	TRBD1	TRBJ1-5	once
TGCGCCAGCAGCCCCTTTAGCGGGAGGCGGGCTGAGCAGTTCTTC	CASSPFSGRRAEQFF	TRBV23-1	15	TRBD2	TRBJ2-1	few
TGTGCCAGCAGTGCCCAGGGGGAGACCCAGTACTTC	CASSAQGETQYF	TRBV2	12	.	TRBJ2-5	.
TGCGCCAGCAGCTTGCTCCCTGGGGGGACAGGGGACGTCCTGACTTTC	CASSLLPGGTGDVLTF	TRBV5-1	16	TRBD1	TRBJ2-6	.
TGCAGCGTTGAAGGGGGACAGGGTAGCGGCTACACCTTC	CSVEGGQGSGYTF	TRBV29-1	13	TRBD1	TRBJ1-2	.
TGTGCCAGCAGTGAAAGGGAGGGACCCTACGAGCAGTACTTC	CASSEREGPYEQYF	TRBV6-1	14	TRBD2	TRBJ2-7	.
TGTGCCAGAGACAGGGAAAGTAAGAATGAGCAGTTCTTC	CARDRESKNEQFF	TRBV28	13	TRBD1	TRBJ2-1	.
TGTGCCAGCAGCGCGGACAGTAGAACGCAGTATTTT	CASSADSRTQYF	TRBV7-9	12	.	TRBJ2-3	.
TGTGCCAGCAGTGAAGGGGATCCTTACGAGCAGTACTTC	CASSEGDPYEQYF	TRBV6-4	13	.	TRBJ2-7	.
TGTGCCAGTAGTACCGGGACCTATAATTCACCCCTCCACTTT	CASSTGTYNSPLHF	TRBV19	14	.	TRBJ1-6	.
TGTGCCAGCTCACCTGGGACTAGCGGGAGGCAGGCAGATACGCAGTATTTT	CASSPGTSGRQADTQYF	TRBV18	17	TRBD2	TRBJ2-3	.
TGTGCCAGCAGAACACTAGCGGGAGCCCATCAAGGAGGTTCCAAAAACATTCAGTACTTC	CASRTLAGAHQGGSKNIQYF	TRBV2	20	TRBD2	TRBJ2-4	.
TGTGCCAGCTCACCTGGACAGCTTAACCGAGAGACACAGTACTTC	CASSPGQLNRETQYF	TRBV18	15	.	TRBJ2-5	.
TGTGCCAGCAGTTACGGACAGGGCACGCAAGAGACCCAGTACTTC	CASSYGQGTQETQYF	TRBV27	15	TRBD1	TRBJ2-5	.
TGTGCCAGCAGTCCCGGGACAGGGGGCTATGGCTACACCTTC	CASSPGTGGYGYTF	TRBV6-4	14	TRBD1	TRBJ1-2	.
TGTGCCAGCGAGCCGGGACTAGCGGTTTACGAGCAGTACTTC	CASEPGLAVYEQYF	TRBV6-5	14	TRBD2	TRBJ2-7	.